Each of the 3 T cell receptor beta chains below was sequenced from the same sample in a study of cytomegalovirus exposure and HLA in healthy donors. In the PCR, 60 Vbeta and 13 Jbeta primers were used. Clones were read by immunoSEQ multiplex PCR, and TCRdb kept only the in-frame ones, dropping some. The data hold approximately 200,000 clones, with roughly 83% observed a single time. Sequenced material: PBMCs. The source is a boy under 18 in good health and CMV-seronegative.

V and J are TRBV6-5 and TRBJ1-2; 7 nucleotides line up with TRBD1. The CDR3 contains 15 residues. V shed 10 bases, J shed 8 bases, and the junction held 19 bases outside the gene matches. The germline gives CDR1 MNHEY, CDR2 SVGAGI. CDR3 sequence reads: CATNIFRDSLRGYTF. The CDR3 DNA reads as TGTGCCACCAATATTTTCAGGGACAGTCTTCGGGGCTACACCTTC.

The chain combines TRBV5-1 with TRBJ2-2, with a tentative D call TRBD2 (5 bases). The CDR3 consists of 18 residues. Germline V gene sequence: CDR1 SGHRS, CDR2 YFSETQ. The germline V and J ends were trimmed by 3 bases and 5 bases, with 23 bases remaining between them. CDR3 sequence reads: CASSWKYRAGEGTGELFF. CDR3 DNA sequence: TGCGCCAGCAGCTGGAAATACCGGGCCGGGGAAGGAACCGGGGAGCTGTTTTTT.

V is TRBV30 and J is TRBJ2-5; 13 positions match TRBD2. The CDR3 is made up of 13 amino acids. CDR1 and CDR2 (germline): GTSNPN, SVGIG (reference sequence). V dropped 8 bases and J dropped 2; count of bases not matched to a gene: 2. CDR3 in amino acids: CAGTSGAQETQYF. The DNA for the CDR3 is TGTGCCGGGACTAGCGGGGCACAAGAGACCCAGTACTTC. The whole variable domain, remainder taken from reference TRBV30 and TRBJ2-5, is SQTIHQWPATLVQPVGSPLSLECTVEGTSNPNLYWYRQAAGRGLQLLFYSVGIGQISSEVPQNLSASRPQDRQFILSSKKLLLSDSGFYLCAGTSGAQETQYFGPGTRLLVL.